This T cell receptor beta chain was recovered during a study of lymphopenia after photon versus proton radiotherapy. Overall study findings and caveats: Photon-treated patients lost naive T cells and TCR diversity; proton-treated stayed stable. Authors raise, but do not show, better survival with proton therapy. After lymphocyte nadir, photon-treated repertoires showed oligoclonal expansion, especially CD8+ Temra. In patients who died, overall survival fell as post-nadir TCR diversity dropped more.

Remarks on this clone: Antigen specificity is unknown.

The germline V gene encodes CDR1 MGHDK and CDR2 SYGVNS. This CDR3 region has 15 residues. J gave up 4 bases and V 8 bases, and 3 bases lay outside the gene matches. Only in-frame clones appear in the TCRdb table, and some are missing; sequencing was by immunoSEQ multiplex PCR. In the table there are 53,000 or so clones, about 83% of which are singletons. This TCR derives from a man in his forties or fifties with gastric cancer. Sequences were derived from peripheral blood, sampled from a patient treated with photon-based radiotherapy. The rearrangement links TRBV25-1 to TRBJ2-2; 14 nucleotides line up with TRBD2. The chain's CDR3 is CASGGTSGSTGELFF. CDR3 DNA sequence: TGTGCCAGCGGGGGGACTAGCGGGAGCACCGGGGAGCTGTTTTTT.